Following are 5 T cell receptor beta chains from one sample sequenced in a study of beta chain features in type 1 diabetes. Expressed TCRB transcripts were sequenced, since all the RNA that had been isolated was reverse transcribed. Using immunoSEQ multiplex PCR, the repertoire was profiled, and TCRdb retains in-frame clones only, with some absent. Found here are 860,000 or so clones, under 20% of them singletons; the top ten hold 0.023%. The sequencing input was naive CD4+ T cells from blood. All receptors derive from a woman aged 18-29 years in good health.

The sample holds a few counts of this clone. This chain connects TRBV7-9 to TRBJ2-5; D ambiguous. Germline V gene data show CDR1 as SEHNR and CDR2 as FQNEAQ (reference sequence). Between the trimmed V and J ends, which lost 2 bases and 3 bases, there was a span of 4 bases. This CDR3 is 12 amino acids long. CDR3 amino acids: CASSLLKETQYF. DNA for the CDR3: TGTGCCAGCAGCTTATTAAAAGAGACCCAGTACTTC.

This chain joins TRBV4-3 and TRBJ2-3, with TRBD2 matching over 9 bases. CDR1 and CDR2 from the germline V gene are LGHNA and YSLEER. V lost 1 base, J lost 4 bases, and 0 bases stayed unmatched. CDR3 length: 14 residues. CDR3 sequence reads: CASSQGGRADTQYF. The CDR3 DNA reads TGCGCCAGCAGCCAAGGCGGGAGGGCAGATACGCAGTATTTT.

J is TRBJ2-7 and V is TRBV10-3, with TRBD2 as a possible D gene (6 bases). CDR3 length: 15 residues. Trimming removed 6 bases at V and 6 bases at J, with 21 bases between. Germline CDR1 and CDR2: ENHRY and SYGVKD. CDR3 sequence reads: CAIRLTDYESGEQYF. The CDR3 DNA is TGTGCCATCAGACTCACGGACTACGAGTCTGGCGAGCAGTACTTC.

V and J are TRBV11-2 and TRBJ2-1, with TRBD2 identical over 12 bases. Trimming took 1 base from V and 4 from J; bases not matched to a gene: 2. In germline, CDR1 is SGHAT, CDR2 FQNNGV. CDR3 size: 16 residues. CDR3: CASSLATSGSYNEQFF. For the CDR3, the DNA is TGTGCCAGCAGCTTAGCGACTAGCGGGAGTTACAATGAGCAGTTCTTC.

This clone was counted between two and nine times. V gene TRBV6-1 combines with J gene TRBJ2-5; D gene ambiguous. With 7 bases removed from V and 0 bases from J, the gap between germline ends came to 9 bases. The germline CDR1 and CDR2 sequences are MNHNS and SASEGT. The CDR3 has 13 residues. DNA for the CDR3: TGTGCCAGCAAGATCAAAAACCAAGAGACCCAGTACTTC. It specifies CASKIKNQETQYF.